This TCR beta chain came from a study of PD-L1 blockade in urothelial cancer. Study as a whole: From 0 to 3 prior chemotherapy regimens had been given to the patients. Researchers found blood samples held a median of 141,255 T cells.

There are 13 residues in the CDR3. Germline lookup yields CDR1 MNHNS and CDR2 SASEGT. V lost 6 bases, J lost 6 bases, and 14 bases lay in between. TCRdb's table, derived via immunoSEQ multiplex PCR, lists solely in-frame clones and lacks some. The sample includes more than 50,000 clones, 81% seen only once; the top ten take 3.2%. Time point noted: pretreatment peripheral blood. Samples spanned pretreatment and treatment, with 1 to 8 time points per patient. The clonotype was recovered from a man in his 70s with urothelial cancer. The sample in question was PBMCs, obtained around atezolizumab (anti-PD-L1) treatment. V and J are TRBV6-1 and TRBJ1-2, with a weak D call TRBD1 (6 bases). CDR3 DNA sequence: TGTGCCAGCAGCGCCACAGGGTACGATGGCTACACCTTC. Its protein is CASSATGYDGYTF.